This T cell receptor beta chain was retrieved from a study of beta chain features in type 1 diabetes. The study's findings and limits: All four CD4+ subsets of Type 1 diabetes patients contained TCRB CDR3s that were moderately but significantly shorter. When VDJ junctions were examined, type 1 diabetes patients showed fewer insertions and more deletions. TCRB repertoires of naive, central memory and Treg cells appeared more similar among patients than among healthy donors.

Expressed TCRB transcripts were sequenced because the entire RNA isolate underwent reverse transcription. Sequencing was performed with immunoSEQ multiplex PCR; in TCRdb, only in-frame clones are kept and a portion is missing. Among 680,000 or so clones listed, 13% were seen once. Donors contributed one heparinised blood draw apiece, averaging about 110 mL. Central memory, naive, regulatory and stem cell-like memory CD4+ cells were sorted by CD45RO/CCR7/CD25/CD127/CD95/CD27. A note on this clone: No antigen is known for it. Within the sample, other DNA sequences also encode this same CDR3.

The CDR3 is 15 amino acids. The germline CDR1 and CDR2 sequences are SGHRS and YFSETQ. V was clipped by 4 bases and J by 4 bases; unmatched bases: 8. The receptor comes from a man aged 18 to 30 with type 1 diabetes. The material sequenced was naive CD4+ T cells from blood. The rearrangement uses TRBV5-1 and TRBJ2-1, with 7 bases that match TRBD1. The CDR3 nucleotides are TGCGCCAGCAGCCCCGGAGACAGGGATTACAATGAGCAGTTCTTC. It specifies CASSPGDRDYNEQFF.